Presented here are 6 T cell receptor beta chains from one specimen sequenced in a study of blood T cell repertoires in COVID-19. The data were produced by immunoSEQ multiplex PCR, yet TCRdb's version contains in-frame clones alone and is incomplete. This sample has roughly 180,000 clones, with 81% found just once. Specimen: PBMCs or T cells enriched from blood (not recorded which). The receptor set was obtained from a woman between 40 and 55 years old with acute COVID-19.

The V call is TRBV7-9, the J call TRBJ1-1; 10 bases match TRBD1. The germline V gene encodes CDR1 SEHNR and CDR2 FQNEAQ (reference sequence). CDR3 length equals 16 residues. With 4 bases clipped from V and 2 bases from J, the junction kept 7 bases outside the gene matches. The CDR3 spells CASSSPTGGHNTEAFF. For the CDR3, the DNA is TGTGCCAGCAGCTCACCGACAGGGGGCCATAACACTGAAGCTTTCTTT.

This chain links TRBV6-1 with TRBJ2-7, with 12 bases that match TRBD2. The CDR3 consists of 16 residues. Germline V gene data show CDR1 as MNHNS and CDR2 as SASEGT. The V gene end was trimmed by 4 bases and the J gene end by 3 bases; junction bases not matched to a gene: 7. The DNA for the CDR3 is TGTGCCAGCAGTGGGGAACTAGCGGGAGGCTTCTACGAGCAGTACTTC. Translating gives CASSGELAGGFYEQYF.

The table lists this clone with a few counts. The rearrangement joins TRBV15 to TRBJ1-5; TRBD1 aligns across 8 bases. Germline V CDR1 and CDR2: LNHNV, YYDKDF (reference sequence). This CDR3 spans 15 amino acids. Losses at the gene ends were 4 bases for V and 8 bases for J; bases not matched to a gene: 10. In nucleotides, the CDR3 is TGTGCCACCAGCATAGACCCGCAGGGGGCTGAGCCCCAGCATTTT. This codes for CATSIDPQGAEPQHF.

The J gene is TRBJ1-2, the V gene TRBV7-8; possibly TRBD1 for D (5 bases). Germline values: CDR1 SGHVS, CDR2 FQNEAQ. V gave up 0 bases and J gave up 4 bases, with 9 bases separating them. The CDR3 sequence is 14 residues long. CDR3 DNA sequence: TGTGCCAGCAGCTTAGCGGGGCAGGGCTATGGCTACACCTTC. It codes for CASSLAGQGYGYTF. Variable domain in full (rest from reference TRBV7-8 and TRBJ1-2): GAGVSQSPRYKVAKRGQDVALRCDPISGHVSLFWYQQALGQGPEFLTYFQNEAQLDKSGLPSDRFFAERPEGSVSTLKIQRTQQEDSAVYLCASSLAGQGYGYTFGSGTRLTVV.

The chain employs TRBV5-1 and TRBJ1-2, with D possibly TRBD1 on 6 matching bases. This CDR3 contains 14 residues. CDR1 is SGHRS and CDR2 is YFSETQ in the germline V gene. Between the trimmed V and J ends, which lost 0 bases and 4 bases, there was a span of 10 bases. CDR3 in amino acids: CASSLEGDTYGYTF. CDR3 DNA sequence: TGCGCCAGCAGCTTGGAGGGGGACACCTATGGCTACACCTTC.

The chain joins TRBV5-1 to TRBJ2-7, with D perhaps TRBD1 (6 bases). Germline assignment: CDR1 SGHRS and CDR2 YFSETQ. This CDR3 region has 13 residues. With 9 bases removed from V and 7 bases from J, the gap between germline ends came to 20 bases. The CDR3 loop reads CANWGQGPWEQYV. The CDR3 DNA follows: TGCGCCAACTGGGGGCAGGGTCCGTGGGAGCAGTACGTC.